These 31 T cell receptor beta chains came from one sample sequenced in a study of T-cell memory formation after mild COVID-19. TCRdb reanalysed the 5' RACE reads using MiXCR and keeps one entry per CDR3 protein. The table includes about 170,000 distinct CDR3 sequences, 10% to 15% detected once. What was sequenced was PBMCs or a T cell subset sorted from them (not recorded which). The receptors come from a young man who had mild COVID-19 (a few samples of this study predate the infection). Cell type and time point are not known.

The rearrangement links TRBV4-3 to TRBJ2-3, with 15 bases lining up with TRBD2. This CDR3 has 18 amino acids. The V gene end was trimmed by 4 bases and the J gene end by 2 bases; junction bases not matched to a gene: 7. From germline, CDR1 is LGHNA and CDR2 YSLEER. The CDR3 sequence is CASSRGLAGGPLTDTQYF. Written as DNA, the CDR3 is TGCGCCAGCAGCCGTGGACTAGCGGGGGGGCCTCTCACAGATACGCAGTATTTT.

This clonotype was counted only a few times. The genes are TRBV7-9 and TRBJ2-7; a possible D gene is TRBD1 (5 bases). The CDR3 runs 17 residues. Germline lookup yields CDR1 SEHNR and CDR2 FQNEAQ (reference sequence). V dropped 5 bases and J dropped 1 base, with 21 bases sitting between them. The CDR3 is CASSKSGDSLTSYEQYF. The CDR3 DNA follows: TGTGCCAGCAGCAAATCCGGAGACAGTCTCACTTCCTACGAGCAGTACTTC.

The V and J genes are TRBV18 and TRBJ2-2; D is perhaps TRBD1 or TRBD2 (5 bases each). CDR1 KGHSH and CDR2 LQKENI come from the germline V gene. The V and J ends lost 2 bases and 1 base respectively, with 14 bases between them. The CDR3 consists of 17 residues. The CDR3 loop reads CASSPYTGRMNTGELFF. CDR3 nucleotides: TGTGCCAGCTCACCATATACGGGACGGATGAACACCGGGGAGCTGTTTTTT.

Worth noting for this clonotype: Germline and junction disagree at one end, which may indicate a read error. This chain joins TRBV27 and TRBJ2-4, with 9 bases fitting TRBD2. The CDR3 sequence is 18 residues long. CDR1 is MNHEY and CDR2 is SMNVEV in the germline V gene (reference sequence). For the CDR3, the DNA is TGTGTCAGCAGTTTACGAATCGGGCGGGGGGGTCTTGTCGACATTCAGTACTTC. Its translation is CVSSLRIGRGGLVDIQYF.

This clonotype appeared a few times. The chain couples TRBV7-8 to TRBJ2-3, with TRBD2 identical over 11 bases. CDR1 SGHVS and CDR2 FQNEAQ come from the germline V gene. The CDR3 has 18 amino acids. V dropped 5 bases and J dropped 0; count of bases not matched to a gene: 10. The CDR3 bases are TGTGCCAGCAGCAGACGACTAGCGGGGCCCTCTAGCACAGATACGCAGTATTTT. Its translation: CASSRRLAGPSSTDTQYF. The whole variable domain, remainder taken from reference TRBV7-8 and TRBJ2-3, is GAGVSQSPRYKVAKRGQDVALRCDPISGHVSLFWYQQALGQGPEFLTYFQNEAQLDKSGLPSDRFFAERPEGSVSTLKIQRTQQEDSAVYLCASSRRLAGPSSTDTQYFGPGTRLTVL.

This clonotype was counted only a few times. V usage is TRBV9 and J usage is TRBJ2-5, with TRBD1 identical over 10 bases. Germline-derived CDR1 and CDR2 are SGDLS and YYNGEE. The ends lost 4 bases at V and 7 bases at J; junction bases unmatched: 10. The CDR3 is made up of 15 amino acids. The CDR3 DNA follows: TGTGCCAGCAGCCCAGGACAGGGGGATTCAAGGACCCAGTACTTC. It specifies CASSPGQGDSRTQYF. Full variable domain (outside the CDR3, taken from reference TRBV9 and TRBJ2-5): DSGVTQTPKHLITATGQRVTLRCSPRSGDLSVYWYQQSLDQGLQFLIQYYNGEERAKGNILERFSAQQFPDLHSELNLSSLELGDSALYFCASSPGQGDSRTQYFGPGTRLLVL.

This chain connects TRBV12-3 or TRBV12-4 to TRBJ2-3, with 10 bases aligning to TRBD2. This CDR3 region has 16 residues. J lost 2 bases, V lost 6 bases, and 8 bases had no gene match. This CDR3 is CASSRGLADPTDTQYF. The CDR3 nucleotides are TGTGCCAGCAGCCGTGGACTAGCGGATCCCACAGATACGCAGTATTTT.

This clonotype appeared many times. The J gene is TRBJ2-2, the V gene TRBV7-9; D is possibly TRBD1 or TRBD2 (5 bases each). CDR1 is SEHNR and CDR2 is FQNEAQ in the germline V gene (reference sequence). Deletions cut 6 bases from V and 3 bases from J, with 17 bases between. The CDR3 is made up of 16 amino acids. This CDR3 reads CASRAPRRGDTGELFF. The DNA for the CDR3 is TGTGCCAGCAGGGCTCCGAGGAGAGGGGACACCGGGGAGCTGTTTTTT.

This clonotype was observed a few times. This chain uses TRBV6-2 or TRBV6-3 with TRBJ1-1; D is unresolved. The CDR3 has 12 residues. The V gene's germline CDR1 is MNHEY and CDR2 SVGEGT. V was clipped by 2 bases and J by 3 bases, with 4 bases between them. The CDR3 sequence is CASSYRDTEAFF. The DNA of the CDR3 is TGTGCCAGCAGTTACAGGGACACTGAAGCTTTCTTT.

V gene TRBV20-1 combines with J gene TRBJ2-5; TRBD2 agrees at 10 bases. The CDR3 totals 14 residues. J lost 5 bases, V lost 3 bases, and 6 bases had no gene match. The germline gives CDR1 DFQATT, CDR2 SNEGSKA (reference sequence). CDR3 region: CSARKRGGGETQYF. CDR3 DNA sequence: TGCAGTGCTAGGAAGCGGGGGGGTGGTGAGACCCAGTACTTC.

This chain connects TRBV12-3 or TRBV12-4 to TRBJ1-2; 9 bases are a match to TRBD1. The junction had 7 bases not matched to a gene; V was cut back by 7 bases and J by 1 base. The CDR3 totals 15 residues. CDR3 DNA sequence: TGTGCCAGCACCCCCGGGACAGGGATTAACTATGGCTACACCTTC. Residues: CASTPGTGINYGYTF.

This clonotype was recorded a few times. The chain is built from TRBV5-8 and TRBJ2-7, with D perhaps TRBD1 (6 bases). This CDR3 comprises 13 residues. Trimming stripped 4 bases from V and 2 bases from J, with 10 bases between. Germline CDR1 reads SGHTS; CDR2 reads YDEGEE. The CDR3 region is CASSGDNAYEQYF. The CDR3 DNA is TGTGCCAGCAGCGGGGACAACGCCTACGAGCAGTACTTC.

This chain links TRBV18 with TRBJ2-7, with TRBD1 matching 10 bases. V gave up 6 bases and J gave up 3 bases; unmatched junction bases: 8. This CDR3 is 15 amino acids long. Germline V CDR1 and CDR2: KGHSH, LQKENI. CDR3 in amino acids: CASSLGQGVIYEQYV. Here the CDR3 DNA reads TGTGCCAGCTCCCTCGGACAGGGGGTTATCTACGAGCAGTACGTC.

Only a few counts were recorded for this clonotype. The V call is TRBV5-1, the J call TRBJ1-1, with no clear D. In germline, CDR1 is SGHRS, CDR2 YFSETQ. This CDR3 comprises 13 residues. The V and J ends lost 5 bases and 0 bases respectively, with 8 bases between them. This CDR3 is CASSMELNTEAFF. DNA of the CDR3: TGCGCCAGCAGTATGGAGTTGAACACTGAAGCTTTCTTT.

This chain uses TRBV10-1 with TRBJ2-7, with D perhaps TRBD1 (6 bases). V dropped 6 bases and J dropped 4 bases, with 10 bases sitting between them. The V gene's germline CDR1 is WNHNN and CDR2 SYGVQD (reference sequence). This CDR3 has 12 amino acids. CDR3 DNA sequence: TGCGCCAGCAGCGGAGGACAGTACGAGCAGTACTTC. Its translation: CASSGGQYEQYF.

The V call is TRBV6-5, the J call TRBJ2-7, with 7 bases lining up with TRBD1. Germline V lookup: CDR1 MNHEY, CDR2 SVGAGI. V was pared by 6 bases and J by 2 bases, with 7 bases of the junction left unmatched. The CDR3 is made up of 14 amino acids. As DNA, the CDR3 is TGTGCCAGCAGGTACCGGGACAGAGCCTACGAGCAGTACGTC. This translates into CASRYRDRAYEQYV.

A few counts support this clonotype. The V and J genes are TRBV10-3 and TRBJ1-6; 9 bases match TRBD1. Unmatched junction bases numbered 7, after V lost 4 bases and J lost 9 bases. This CDR3 region has 15 residues. Per germline, CDR1 ENHRY and CDR2 SYGVKD. Here the CDR3 reads CAISATDRGSSPLHF. In nucleotides, the CDR3 is TGTGCCATCAGTGCTACTGACAGGGGGAGTTCACCCCTCCACTTT.

This rearrangement joins TRBV7-9 to TRBJ2-1, with a weak D call TRBD2 (6 bases). The CDR3 covers 15 residues. The germline CDR1 and CDR2 sequences are SEHNR and FQNEAQ (reference sequence). V was pared by 2 bases and J by 7 bases, with 15 bases between. This CDR3 is CASSLMDGGSNEQFF. CDR3 in DNA: TGTGCCAGCAGCTTAATGGATGGGGGGTCGAATGAGCAGTTCTTC.

This clonotype was detected a few times. The CDR3 DNA is TGTGCCAGCAGCCGCGGGGGGACAGGGGGAACAGATACGCAGTATTTT. This encodes CASSRGGTGGTDTQYF. This sequence joins TRBV5-4 and TRBJ2-3; 11 bases agree with TRBD1. The CDR3 has 16 amino acids. Germline CDR1 and CDR2: SGHNT and YYREEE (reference sequence). V gave up 4 bases and J gave up 3 bases; unmatched junction bases: 7.

V gene TRBV11-2 combines with J gene TRBJ1-2; the D gene is possibly TRBD1 (6 bases). Germline assignment: CDR1 SGHAT and CDR2 FQNNGV. Trimming removed 4 bases from V and 7 bases from J, with 16 bases in between. There are 14 residues in the CDR3. CDR3: CASSYRLGAGGYTF. The CDR3 DNA is TGTGCCAGCAGCTACAGGCTGGGGGCGGGTGGCTACACCTTC.

This clonotype has only a few counts. The chain combines TRBV6-6 with TRBJ2-7, with unresolved D. The germline gives CDR1 MNHNY, CDR2 SVGAGI (reference sequence). The CDR3 is 11 amino acids. With 6 bases removed from V and 6 bases from J, the gap between germline ends came to 9 bases. CDR3 region: CASRVNAEQYF. DNA for the CDR3: TGTGCCAGCAGAGTAAACGCCGAGCAGTACTTC.

This clonotype appeared a few times. The chain couples TRBV12-3 or TRBV12-4 to TRBJ2-5, with 13 bases fitting TRBD2. The junction had 6 bases not matched to a gene; V was cut back by 7 bases and J by 4 bases. The CDR3 spans 15 residues. CDR3 amino acids: CASTPGLAGVETQYF. The CDR3 DNA reads TGTGCCAGCACTCCCGGACTAGCGGGGGTAGAGACCCAGTACTTC.

The CDR3, as DNA: TGTGCCAGCAGCGTAGCGGGTAGCGGGGGGGCCGCAGATACGCAGTATTTT. Translation gives CASSVAGSGGAADTQYF. The rearrangement uses TRBV9 and TRBJ2-3, with 11 bases lining up with TRBD2. Germline lookup yields CDR1 SGDLS and CDR2 YYNGEE. V lost 0 bases to trimming and J lost 4 bases; unmatched junction nucleotides: 7. This CDR3 has 17 residues.

This chain joins TRBV7-9 and TRBJ1-2; D uncertain. In germline, CDR1 is SEHNR, CDR2 FQNEAQ (reference sequence). The V and J ends lost 5 bases and 7 bases respectively, with 11 bases between them. CDR3 size: 12 residues. The DNA for the CDR3 is TGTGCCAGCAGCCCGCGGAATTCTGGCTACACCTTC. Translated, it gives CASSPRNSGYTF.

This clonotype was found a few times. The rearrangement uses TRBV14 and TRBJ2-5; 8 bases line up with TRBD2. Losses at the gene ends were 1 base for V and 4 bases for J; bases not matched to a gene: 14. The CDR3 has 18 amino acids. CDR1 SGHDN and CDR2 FVKESK come from the germline V gene. CDR3 protein: CASSQGAVAAGGGETQYF. CDR3 sequence (DNA): TGTGCCAGCAGCCAAGGGGCCGTGGCGGCGGGGGGCGGAGAGACCCAGTACTTC. Variable domain in full (rest from reference TRBV14 and TRBJ2-5): EAGVTQFPSHSVIEKGQTVTLRCDPISGHDNLYWYRRVMGKEIKFLLHFVKESKQDESGMPNNRFLAERTGGTYSTLKVQPAELEDSGVYFCASSQGAVAAGGGETQYFGPGTRLLVL.

This clonotype was seen a handful of times. J is TRBJ2-1 and V is TRBV27; 8 bases align to TRBD2. J was trimmed by 2 bases and V by 3 bases; bases with no gene match: 6. Germline CDR1 is MNHEY and CDR2 is SMNVEV (reference sequence). This CDR3 is 16 amino acids long. As DNA, the CDR3 is TGTGCCAGCAGTTTTCTTAGGCGGGGGGCCTACAATGAGCAGTTCTTC. This sequence encodes CASSFLRRGAYNEQFF.

The CDR3 loop reads CASSQDTGTYEQYF. The CDR3 DNA reads TGCGCCAGCAGCCAGGACACGGGAACCTACGAGCAGTACTTC. The gene calls are TRBV5-1 and TRBJ2-7; D is tentatively TRBD1 or TRBD2 (5 bases each). Trimming took off 4 bases at V and 2 bases at J, with 13 bases between the two ends. The CDR3 loop spans 14 amino acids. Per the germline V gene, CDR1 is SGHRS and CDR2 is YFSETQ.

This clonotype was detected a few times. The chain combines TRBV4-1 with TRBJ1-1, with 7 bases identical to TRBD1. The CDR3 runs to 14 residues. CDR1 and CDR2 (germline): MGHRA, YSYEKL. V shed 5 bases, J shed 1 base, and the junction held 4 bases outside the gene matches. DNA of the CDR3: TGCGCCAGCAGCAGCCGGGACAGGAACACTGAAGCTTTCTTT. Its translation is CASSSRDRNTEAFF.

DNA of the CDR3: TGTGCCAGTAGTATTGGCACGTCGGAGACCCAGTACTTC. Amino acids: CASSIGTSETQYF. This chain links TRBV19 with TRBJ2-5; no firm D call. This CDR3 has 13 amino acids. Germline V gene lookup returns CDR1 LNHDA and CDR2 SQIVND (reference sequence). The V gene lost 3 bases and the J gene lost 5 bases, with 10 bases spanning the gap.

This sequence joins TRBV5-4 and TRBJ2-3, with TRBD2 identical over 12 bases. The CDR3 is 16 amino acids. Trimming removed 4 bases from V and 0 bases from J; junction bases left unmatched: 3. CDR1 is SGHNT, CDR2 YYREEE, per germline (reference sequence). In DNA form, the CDR3 reads TGTGCCAGCAGCCGTGGACTAGCGGGAAGCACAGATACGCAGTATTTT. Its translation: CASSRGLAGSTDTQYF.

This clonotype showed up many times. The rearrangement uses TRBV20-1 and TRBJ2-1; 8 bases agree with TRBD1. Germline V gene sequence: CDR1 DFQATT, CDR2 SNEGSKA (reference sequence). The CDR3 has 13 amino acids. The V and J ends lost 6 bases and 7 bases, in that order; junction bases with no gene match: 8. Here the CDR3 reads CSAKTGAKNEQFF. The CDR3 DNA follows: TGCAGTGCAAAGACAGGGGCGAAGAATGAGCAGTTCTTC.